These 15 T cell receptor beta chains came from one sample sequenced in a study of shared clonotypes between healthy human individuals. Measured with immunoSEQ multiplex PCR; TCRdb has only the in-frame clones, and not every one. The repertoire holds fewer than 1.8 million clones, just under 99% seen once, with approximately 0.4% in the top ten. The sequenced sample consisted of naive CD4+ T cells sorted from blood. Subset denoted: CD45RA+ positively selected. These receptors came from a man aged 25-45 years in good health.

This rearrangement joins TRBV5-1 to TRBJ2-1; TRBD2 is a possible D gene (6 bases). This CDR3 region has 16 residues. Deletions cut 2 bases from V and 8 bases from J, with 20 bases between. Germline values: CDR1 SGHRS, CDR2 YFSETQ. CDR3 amino acids: CASSLGLRLGLHEQFF. The CDR3 nucleotides are TGCGCCAGCAGCTTAGGTCTGCGACTAGGGCTCCATGAGCAGTTCTTC.

J is TRBJ2-1 and V is TRBV29-1; D might be TRBD2 (5 bases). From germline, CDR1 is SQVTM and CDR2 ANQGSEA. The germline V and J ends were trimmed by 6 bases and 3 bases, with 27 bases remaining between them. This CDR3 has 18 amino acids. For the CDR3, the DNA is TGCAGCGTCGGCCGTATCCCATTTTTGGAGGCCCACTACAATGAGCAGTTCTTC. Protein: CSVGRIPFLEAHYNEQFF.

The chain combines TRBV7-9 with TRBJ2-3; 7 nucleotides align to TRBD1. CDR1 and CDR2 (germline): SEHNR, FQNEAQ (reference sequence). The J segment lost 0 bases and the V segment lost 4 bases, leaving 7 bases of the junction unmatched. CDR3 length equals 16 residues. CDR3 DNA sequence: TGTGCCAGCAGCTCGACAGGGAGCCCTAGCACAGATACGCAGTATTTT. Translated: CASSSTGSPSTDTQYF.

The chain combines TRBV7-9 with TRBJ2-4; 9 nucleotides match TRBD1. The germline V gene encodes CDR1 SEHNR and CDR2 FQNEAQ (reference sequence). Trimming at V came to 1 base and at J to 8 bases, leaving 6 bases not matched to a gene. The CDR3 is 15 amino acids. Here the CDR3 reads CASSLEGTGRDIQYF. The CDR3 coding sequence is TGTGCCAGCAGCTTAGAGGGGACAGGGAGGGACATTCAGTACTTC. The full variable domain, with the rest looked up from reference TRBV7-9 and TRBJ2-4, is DTGVSQNPRHKITKRGQNVTFRCDPISEHNRLYWYRQTLGQGPEFLTYFQNEAQLEKSRLLSDRFSAERPKGSFSTLEIQRTEQGDSAMYLCASSLEGTGRDIQYFGAGTRLSVL.

The genes are TRBV4-3 and TRBJ2-4, with TRBD2 as a possible D gene (7 bases). Between the trimmed V and J ends, which lost 0 bases and 13 bases, there was a span of 19 bases. The CDR3 spans 15 residues. Germline values: CDR1 LGHNA, CDR2 YSLEER. The CDR3 region is CASSQELGGGRFQYF. The CDR3 DNA is TGCGCCAGCAGCCAAGAATTGGGCGGGGGCAGATTCCAGTACTTC.

The chain carries TRBV19 and TRBJ1-5; D is perhaps TRBD1 (5 bases). Germline V gene lookup returns CDR1 LNHDA and CDR2 SQIVND (reference sequence). V was trimmed by 7 bases and J by 2 bases, leaving 15 bases between them. The CDR3 totals 15 residues. CDR3 amino acids: CASKRRGEGNQPQHF. The CDR3 nucleotides are TGTGCCAGTAAGAGAAGGGGAGAGGGCAATCAGCCCCAGCATTTT.

For this clone: At the DNA level, this CDR3 is encoded by other sequences in the same sample as well. This rearrangement joins TRBV5-1 to TRBJ2-7, with a tentative D call TRBD1 (6 bases). CDR3 size: 13 residues. CDR1 is SGHRS and CDR2 is YFSETQ in the germline V gene. V lost 2 bases to trimming and J lost 2 bases, with 8 bases between them. The CDR3 region is CASSFGQTYEQYF. CDR3 bases: TGCGCCAGCAGCTTCGGACAGACCTACGAGCAGTACTTC. The full variable domain, completed using reference TRBV5-1 and TRBJ2-7, is KAGVTQTPRYLIKTRGQQVTLSCSPISGHRSVSWYQQTPGQGLQFLFEYFSETQRNKGNFPGRFSGRQFSNSRSEMNVSTLELGDSALYLCASSFGQTYEQYFGPGTRLTVT.

The rearrangement uses TRBV20-1 and TRBJ2-7; D call uncertain. V was pared by 7 bases and J by 3 bases, with 10 bases between. CDR1 is DFQATT, CDR2 SNEGSKA, per germline (reference sequence). The CDR3 loop spans 11 amino acids. CDR3 amino acids: CSVGWVYEQYF. CDR3 coding DNA: TGCAGTGTTGGGTGGGTCTACGAGCAGTACTTC.

The chain employs TRBV7-8 and TRBJ2-1, with D tentatively TRBD2 (6 bases). With 5 bases removed from V and 13 bases from J, the gap between germline ends came to 21 bases. This CDR3 comprises 14 residues. Per the germline V gene, CDR1 is SGHVS and CDR2 is FQNEAQ. CDR3 residues: CASSQERVRWSQFF. The CDR3 bases are TGTGCCAGCAGCCAAGAGCGGGTTAGGTGGTCTCAGTTCTTC.

This rearrangement joins TRBV18 to TRBJ1-5; 7 nucleotides match TRBD1. CDR3 length equals 15 residues. Germline CDR1 and CDR2: KGHSH and LQKENI. V shed 3 bases, J shed 3 bases, and the junction held 5 bases outside the gene matches. CDR3 residues: CASSPGQDFNQPQHF. The DNA of the CDR3 is TGTGCCAGCTCACCCGGACAGGATTTCAATCAGCCCCAGCATTTT.

Concerning this clone itself: This specimen includes other DNA sequences encoding the same CDR3. The chain employs TRBV5-5 and TRBJ2-2; D remains unclear. V lost 0 bases, J lost 5 bases, and 5 bases lay in between. The CDR3 length is 13 residues. The V gene's germline CDR1 is SGHKS and CDR2 YYEKEE (reference sequence). The CDR3 DNA is TGTGCCAGCAGCTTGGGTGGGACCGGGGAGCTGTTTTTT. Translating it yields CASSLGGTGELFF.

This clone has just one count. V usage is TRBV14 and J usage is TRBJ2-3, with TRBD1 matching 8 bases. This CDR3 contains 15 residues. The V and J ends lost 5 bases and 5 bases, in that order; junction bases with no gene match: 9. Germline CDR1 reads SGHDN; CDR2 reads FVKESK. This CDR3 reads CASSTRTGLRDTQYF. DNA for the CDR3: TGTGCCAGCAGCACCCGGACAGGGCTCAGAGATACGCAGTATTTT.

Only one count was recorded for this clone. The chain joins TRBV29-1 to TRBJ2-4; 7 bases agree with TRBD2. Germline trimming cut 6 bases from V and 2 bases from J; bases unmatched to any gene: 7. Germline V CDR1 and CDR2: SQVTM, ANQGSEA. This CDR3 contains 14 residues. CDR3 sequence: CSVKTGGSKNIQYF. In DNA form, the CDR3 reads TGCAGCGTGAAGACCGGGGGGTCCAAAAACATTCAGTACTTC.

This rearrangement joins TRBV9 to TRBJ2-2; TRBD2 agrees at 9 bases. Trimming at V came to 6 bases and at J to 1 base, leaving 7 bases not matched to a gene. The CDR3 consists of 16 residues. Germline CDR1 is SGDLS and CDR2 is YYNGEE. CDR3 amino acids: CASKRLADGNTGELFF. CDR3 bases: TGTGCCAGCAAGAGACTAGCGGACGGGAACACCGGGGAGCTGTTTTTT. The whole variable domain, filled in from reference TRBV9 and TRBJ2-2, reads DSGVTQTPKHLITATGQRVTLRCSPRSGDLSVYWYQQSLDQGLQFLIQYYNGEERAKGNILERFSAQQFPDLHSELNLSSLELGDSALYFCASKRLADGNTGELFFGEGSRLTVL.

This rearrangement joins TRBV10-3 to TRBJ2-7; D gene unclear. Per germline, CDR1 ENHRY and CDR2 SYGVKD. The CDR3 is 13 residues long. The V and J ends lost 10 bases and 4 bases respectively, with 17 bases between them. The CDR3 spells CATNPARSYEQYF. The CDR3 nucleotides are TGTGCCACGAATCCGGCGAGGTCTTACGAGCAGTACTTC.